This entry lists 24 T cell receptor beta chains sequenced from one sample in a study of T cells in localized non-small cell lung cancer. Clones were sequenced by immunoSEQ multiplex PCR, and TCRdb holds only the in-frame ones, with some missing. The sample holds 70,000 to 90,000 clones, 70% to 90% seen once. Sequenced material: peripheral blood, taken before any cancer treatment. Receptors were obtained from a female donor at least 60 years old with stage I lung adenocarcinoma.

This chain uses TRBV6-1 with TRBJ1-2; D remains unclear. Trimming took off 5 bases at V and 8 bases at J, with 6 bases between the two ends. Germline V lookup: CDR1 MNHNS, CDR2 SASEGT. The CDR3 is 10 residues long. CDR3 residues: CASSKRGYTF. CDR3 sequence (DNA): TGTGCCAGCAGTAAGCGAGGCTACACCTTC.

The rearrangement links TRBV27 to TRBJ1-2; TRBD1 is a possible D gene (5 bases). Per germline, CDR1 MNHEY and CDR2 SMNVEV (reference sequence). V dropped 10 bases and J dropped 1 base, with 16 bases sitting between them. The CDR3 is 14 amino acids. This chain's CDR3 is CATARGSFNYGYTF. The CDR3 DNA is TGTGCCACCGCCCGGGGCAGCTTTAACTATGGCTACACCTTC.

The chain couples TRBV4-2 to TRBJ1-2; D possibly corresponds to TRBD1 (6 bases). This CDR3 has 14 residues. Trimming took 5 bases from V and 4 from J, leaving 14 bases between them. CDR1 and CDR2 (germline): LGHNA, YNFKEQ. CDR3 sequence (DNA): TGTGCCAGCAGCTACGCAGGGGCCATCTATGGCTACACCTTC. Translation gives CASSYAGAIYGYTF.

The rearrangement uses TRBV6-6 and TRBJ2-7; D gene unclear. The germline gives CDR1 MNHNY, CDR2 SVGAGI (reference sequence). V gave up 2 bases and J gave up 6 bases, with 8 bases separating them. This CDR3 is built from 12 residues. DNA for the CDR3: TGTGCCAGCAGTTACCTTGGAACCGAGCAGTACTTC. Translated: CASSYLGTEQYF.

This sequence joins TRBV7-3 and TRBJ1-1; D is uncertain. There are 16 residues in the CDR3. The germline CDR1 and CDR2 sequences are SGHTA and FQGTGA. Trimming pared 5 bases from V and 1 base from J, leaving 17 bases between. The CDR3 nucleotides read TGTGCCAGCAGCCCCGTCCGTGCAGATAAGAACACTGAAGCTTTCTTT. Its translation: CASSPVRADKNTEAFF.

V is TRBV18 and J is TRBJ1-6; 10 positions agree with TRBD1. The CDR3 covers 15 residues. Germline V gene sequence: CDR1 KGHSH, CDR2 LQKENI. V shed 1 base and J 11 bases; nucleotides not matched to a gene: 5. The CDR3 sequence: CASSPRTGGPTPLHF. The DNA of the CDR3 is TGTGCCAGCTCACCACGGACAGGGGGACCGACACCCCTCCACTTT.

The chain employs TRBV5-6 and TRBJ1-1; no definite D call. Germline CDR1 is SGHDT and CDR2 is YYEEEE. The length of the CDR3 is 15 residues. Trimming removed 1 base from V and 1 base from J, with 11 bases in between. The CDR3, as DNA: TGTGCCAGCAGCTTGTTGCTGGTGGGGAACACTGAAGCTTTCTTT. Translating gives CASSLLLVGNTEAFF.

CDR3 sequence (DNA): TGTGCCAGCAGCTTAGAGGGACAGGGTGTCCCCGAGCAGTACTTC. Translation gives CASSLEGQGVPEQYF. The gene calls are TRBV7-9 and TRBJ2-7; the match to TRBD1 covers 9 bases. V dropped 1 base and J dropped 6; count of bases not matched to a gene: 7. The CDR3 has 15 amino acids. Germline V gene sequence: CDR1 SEHNR, CDR2 FQNEAQ (reference sequence).

The chain employs TRBV19 and TRBJ2-1, with a tentative D call TRBD2 (5 bases). The CDR3 has 15 residues. Trimming took off 4 bases at V and 9 bases at J, with 19 bases between the two ends. CDR1 and CDR2 from the germline V gene are LNHDA and SQIVND (reference sequence). The DNA for the CDR3 is TGTGCCAGTAGTAAGCCCGGGCACGGGAAGGGTGAGCAGTTCTTC. It translates to CASSKPGHGKGEQFF.

This clone has just a few counts. The J gene is TRBJ2-1, the V gene TRBV19, with D possibly TRBD2 on 5 matching bases. Germline lookup yields CDR1 LNHDA and CDR2 SQIVND (reference sequence). V lost 8 bases and J lost 5, with 16 bases in between. This CDR3 contains 14 residues. This CDR3 reads CASQPRTFHNEQFF. In nucleotides, the CDR3 is TGTGCCAGTCAACCTAGGACTTTCCACAATGAGCAGTTCTTC. Filled out from reference TRBV19 and TRBJ2-1, the complete variable domain reads DGGITQSPKYLFRKEGQNVTLSCEQNLNHDAMYWYRQDPGQGLRLIYYSQIVNDFQKGDIAEGYSVSREKKESFPLTVTSAQKNPTAFYLCASQPRTFHNEQFFGPGTRLTVL.

CDR3 protein: CASSERGGPETQYF. CDR3 DNA sequence: TGCGCCAGCAGTGAGAGGGGGGGCCCAGAGACCCAGTACTTC. The chain uses TRBV10-2 and TRBJ2-5, with a possible D match to TRBD2 (7 bases). The CDR3 runs 14 residues. The germline V gene encodes CDR1 WSHSY and CDR2 SAAADI. Trimming shortened V by 2 bases and J by 4 bases, and 11 bases separated the two germline ends.

The J gene is TRBJ2-7, the V gene TRBV9, with a tentative D call TRBD1 (5 bases). CDR1 is SGDLS and CDR2 is YYNGEE in the germline V gene. This CDR3 region has 14 residues. V was clipped by 0 bases and J by 7 bases, with 14 bases between them. The CDR3 protein is CASSVGAEKGEQYF. The CDR3 region has the DNA TGTGCCAGCAGCGTAGGGGCCGAAAAGGGGGAGCAGTACTTC.

The gene calls are TRBV13 and TRBJ2-7; D is tentatively TRBD1 or TRBD2 (5 bases each). The CDR3 contains 14 residues. Germline V gives CDR1 PRHDT, CDR2 FYEKMQ (reference sequence). V lost 4 bases and J lost 2, with 12 bases in between. The CDR3 bases are TGTGCCAGCAGCTGGAGGACAAGGGCCTACGAGCAGTACTTC. Its protein product is CASSWRTRAYEQYF.

J is TRBJ2-7 and V is TRBV28; the D gene is possibly TRBD2 (5 bases). Germline V lookup: CDR1 MDHEN, CDR2 SYDVKM. V was pared by 2 bases and J by 6 bases, with 8 bases between. The CDR3 loop spans 12 amino acids. The CDR3 nucleotides are TGTGCCAGCAGTTTAGTCAGCGGCGAGCAGTACTTC. It specifies CASSLVSGEQYF. The full variable domain, its missing parts supplied by reference TRBV28 and TRBJ2-7, is DVKVTQSSRYLVKRTGEKVFLECVQDMDHENMFWYRQDPGLGLRLIYFSYDVKMKEKGDIPEGYSVSREKKERFSLILESASTNQTSMYLCASSLVSGEQYFGPGTRLTVT.

J is TRBJ2-7 and V is TRBV5-6, with unresolved D. This CDR3 has 12 amino acids. V was trimmed by 5 bases and J by 3 bases, leaving 9 bases between them. Germline V CDR1 and CDR2: SGHDT, YYEEEE. This CDR3 is CASSLDGYEQYF. The CDR3 DNA reads as TGTGCCAGCAGTCTAGACGGCTACGAGCAGTACTTC.

V is TRBV5-4 and J is TRBJ2-7, with no clear D. CDR1 is SGHNT, CDR2 YYREEE, per germline (reference sequence). The V end lost 1 base, the J end lost 1 base, and 12 bases lay between the germline ends. This CDR3 is 15 amino acids long. The CDR3 loop reads CASSLRRVSSYEQYF. CDR3 nucleotide sequence: TGTGCCAGCAGCTTGCGCAGAGTTTCTTCCTACGAGCAGTACTTC. Looking up the rest from reference TRBV5-4 and TRBJ2-7 gives the full variable domain: ETGVTQSPTHLIKTRGQQVTLRCSSQSGHNTVSWYQQALGQGPQFIFQYYREEENGRGNFPPRFSGLQFPNYSSELNVNALELDDSALYLCASSLRRVSSYEQYFGPGTRLTVT.

The rearrangement joins TRBV30 to TRBJ2-7; D is ambiguous. This CDR3 has 13 amino acids. The V gene's germline CDR1 is GTSNPN and CDR2 SVGIG (reference sequence). V was cut by 0 bases and J by 7 bases, with 13 bases left in between. CDR3 loop: CAWSVPPAWEQYF. The CDR3 nucleotides read TGTGCCTGGAGTGTCCCCCCGGCATGGGAGCAGTACTTC.

The chain carries TRBV7-8 and TRBJ2-6; D is undetermined. The germline V and J ends were trimmed by 5 bases and 6 bases, with 8 bases remaining between them. Germline-derived CDR1 and CDR2 are SGHVS and FQNEAQ. The CDR3 has 13 amino acids. In nucleotides, the CDR3 is TGTGCCAGCAGCCATCTTTTGGCCAACGTCCTGACTTTC. Translation gives CASSHLLANVLTF.

The chain couples TRBV27 to TRBJ2-5, with 9 bases lining up with TRBD1. CDR1 and CDR2 (germline): MNHEY, SMNVEV (reference sequence). V was pared by 6 bases and J by 5 bases, with 13 bases of the junction left unmatched. CDR3 size: 16 residues. CDR3 coding DNA: TGTGCCAGCAGCTCCCTTCGGGGACAGGGTTACGAGACCCAGTACTTC. This codes for CASSSLRGQGYETQYF.

This rearrangement joins TRBV30 to TRBJ2-7; D gene ambiguous. The CDR3 has 11 residues. From germline, CDR1 is GTSNPN and CDR2 SVGIG (reference sequence). The ends were cut back, 0 bases at V and 1 base at J, with 1 base in the middle. The CDR3 sequence is CAWSVSYEQYF. In DNA form, the CDR3 reads TGTGCCTGGAGTGTGTCCTACGAGCAGTACTTC.

V is TRBV27 and J is TRBJ1-1; the D is unclear. The germline CDR1 and CDR2 sequences are MNHEY and SMNVEV (reference sequence). V was pared by 8 bases and J by 2 bases, with 15 bases between. This CDR3 comprises 14 residues. This chain's CDR3 is CASGRSRLNTEAFF. The CDR3 region has the DNA TGTGCCAGCGGGAGGAGCCGCTTAAACACTGAAGCTTTCTTT.

A few counts support this clone. The chain employs TRBV7-2 and TRBJ2-5, with 13 bases lining up with TRBD2. Germline trimming cut 5 bases from V and 5 bases from J; bases unmatched to any gene: 8. The CDR3 is 16 residues long. Germline V gene data show CDR1 as SGHTA and CDR2 as FQGNSA. In DNA, the CDR3 is TGTGCCAGCAGCCGGGACTTGACTAGCGGGAGGGAGACCCAGTACTTC. Protein product: CASSRDLTSGRETQYF.

J is TRBJ1-2 and V is TRBV9; D ambiguous. Trimming left V 4 bases short and J 4 bases short, with 14 bases between. This CDR3 contains 14 residues. The germline V gene encodes CDR1 SGDLS and CDR2 YYNGEE. DNA of the CDR3: TGTGCCAGCAGCCCCCCCGGCAGGTTCTATGGCTACACCTTC. Translating gives CASSPPGRFYGYTF.

The rearrangement joins TRBV28 to TRBJ1-5, with unresolved D. V was clipped by 8 bases and J by 0 bases, with 8 bases between them. The CDR3 sequence is 13 residues long. Germline V gene lookup returns CDR1 MDHEN and CDR2 SYDVKM. The CDR3 DNA reads TGTGCCAGCCAGAAAAATAGCAATCAGCCCCAGCATTTT. Translation gives CASQKNSNQPQHF.